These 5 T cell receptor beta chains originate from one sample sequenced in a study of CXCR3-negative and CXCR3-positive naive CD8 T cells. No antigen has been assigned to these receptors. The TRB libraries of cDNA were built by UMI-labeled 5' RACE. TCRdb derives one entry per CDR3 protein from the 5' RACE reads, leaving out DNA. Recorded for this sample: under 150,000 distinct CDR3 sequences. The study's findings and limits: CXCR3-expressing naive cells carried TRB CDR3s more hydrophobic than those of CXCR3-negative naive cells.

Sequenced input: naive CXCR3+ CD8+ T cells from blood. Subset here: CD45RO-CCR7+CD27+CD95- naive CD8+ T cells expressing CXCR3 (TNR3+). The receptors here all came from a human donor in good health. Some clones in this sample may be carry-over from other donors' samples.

The CDR3 loop reads CATRAGIPSNQPQHF. V and J are TRBV19 and TRBJ1-5; the D gene TCRdb calls, TRBD1, cannot be checked with no DNA. Germline V gene sequence: CDR1 LNHDA, CDR2 SQIVND (reference sequence). The CDR3 has 15 residues.

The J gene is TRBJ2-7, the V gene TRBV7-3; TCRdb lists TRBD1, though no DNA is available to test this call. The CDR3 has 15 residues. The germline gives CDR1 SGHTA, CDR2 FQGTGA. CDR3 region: CASSFFAGPSYEQYF.

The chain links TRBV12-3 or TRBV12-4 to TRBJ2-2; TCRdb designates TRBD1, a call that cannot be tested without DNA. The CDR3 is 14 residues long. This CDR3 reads CASTRGGNTGELFF.

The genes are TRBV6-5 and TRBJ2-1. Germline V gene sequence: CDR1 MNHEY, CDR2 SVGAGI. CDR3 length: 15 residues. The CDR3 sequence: CASSTRFSSYNEQFF.

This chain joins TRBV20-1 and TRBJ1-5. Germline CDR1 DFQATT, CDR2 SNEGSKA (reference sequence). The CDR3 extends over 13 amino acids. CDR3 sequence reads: CSARIQDHQPQHF.